This is a list of T cell receptor beta chains from one sample in a study of chemoradiotherapy in HPV16-positive cancers. Using immunoSEQ multiplex PCR, the repertoire was profiled, and TCRdb retains in-frame clones only, with some absent. This table has 11,000 or so clones, roughly 77% appearing once. Sampling took place from a patient who underwent chemoradiotherapy. The receptors originated from a human donor with HPV-associated anogenital cancer. Both conserved end residues are trimmed from each CDR3. The order of the fields is J gene, V gene, CDR3 protein.

j_gene: TRBJ1-2; v_gene: TRBV14; CDR3aa: ASSPSPNYGYT
j_gene: TRBJ2-1; v_gene: TRBV5-6; CDR3aa: ASAGGVYNEQF
j_gene: TRBJ2-2; v_gene: TRBV4-1; CDR3aa: ASSPGGRGGGSPGELF
j_gene: TRBJ1-2; v_gene: TRBV30; CDR3aa: AWSGKGSTGYT
j_gene: TRBJ2-7; v_gene: TRBV5-4; CDR3aa: ASSFRASGSRAREQY
j_gene: TRBJ1-1; v_gene: TRBV15; CDR3aa: ATSRGRGETEAF
j_gene: TRBJ1-1; v_gene: TRBV6-5; CDR3aa: ASSPLSGGHTEAF
j_gene: TRBJ2-7; v_gene: TRBV11-2; CDR3aa: ASSLEVVGEQY
j_gene: TRBJ2-2; v_gene: TRBV4-1; CDR3aa: ASSGIEGSGLTGELF
j_gene: TRBJ1-3; v_gene: TRBV28; CDR3aa: ASKTGAIGSGNTIY
j_gene: TRBJ2-7; v_gene: TRBV18; CDR3aa: ASSRASDPYEQY
j_gene: TRBJ2-7; v_gene: TRBV30; CDR3aa: AWSGSGALRGAHEQY
j_gene: TRBJ2-5; v_gene: TRBV7-6; CDR3aa: ASSHGTSGLTQY
j_gene: TRBJ1-1; v_gene: TRBV4-2; CDR3aa: ASSQGQGFIYGNTEAF
j_gene: TRBJ2-7; v_gene: TRBV7-3; CDR3aa: ASSLEKGQGAYEQY
j_gene: TRBJ2-3; v_gene: TRBV6-5; CDR3aa: ASSLTSGHDTQY
j_gene: TRBJ2-6; v_gene: TRBV7-8; CDR3aa: ASSPRLYPSGANVLT
j_gene: TRBJ2-2; v_gene: TRBV5-5; CDR3aa: ASNPSGGRTITGELF
j_gene: TRBJ1-1; v_gene: TRBV5-1; CDR3aa: ASSYQDSTEAF
j_gene: TRBJ1-6; v_gene: TRBV11-2; CDR3aa: ASSETGLYNSPLH
j_gene: TRBJ1-4; v_gene: TRBV7-9; CDR3aa: ASTPVATNEKLF
j_gene: TRBJ1-1; v_gene: TRBV6-4; CDR3aa: ASSRTGTNTEAF
j_gene: TRBJ1-1; v_gene: TRBV5-1; CDR3aa: ASSLSGDTEAF
j_gene: TRBJ1-1; v_gene: TRBV4-1; CDR3aa: ASRRDTEAF
j_gene: TRBJ1-3; v_gene: TRBV19; CDR3aa: ASSISLGGLSGNTIY
j_gene: TRBJ2-7; v_gene: TRBV11-2; CDR3aa: ASSTTGVSPEQY
j_gene: TRBJ1-5; v_gene: TRBV9; CDR3aa: ASSDSRDNNQPQH
j_gene: TRBJ2-6; v_gene: TRBV2; CDR3aa: ASSDFGGALGGANVLT
j_gene: TRBJ1-4; v_gene: TRBV7-8; CDR3aa: ASNLAGTAINEKLF
j_gene: TRBJ1-6; v_gene: TRBV7-3; CDR3aa: ASSLNLAGSPLH
j_gene: TRBJ1-3; v_gene: TRBV7-6; CDR3aa: ASSPDTLAGNTIY
j_gene: TRBJ1-1; v_gene: TRBV7-9; CDR3aa: ASSSPGLYSKAF
j_gene: TRBJ2-3; v_gene: TRBV4-3; CDR3aa: ASSPSRGTDTQY
j_gene: TRBJ1-1; v_gene: TRBV6-6; CDR3aa: ASSLLGPNTEAF
j_gene: TRBJ1-2; v_gene: TRBV5-5; CDR3aa: ASSLGFQLQRGYT
j_gene: TRBJ1-3; v_gene: TRBV5-1; CDR3aa: ASSSQSHSGNTIY
j_gene: TRBJ1-3; v_gene: TRBV15; CDR3aa: ATSRDLSATASTPIY
j_gene: TRBJ1-1; v_gene: TRBV6-6; CDR3aa: ASSYGAWRNTEAF
j_gene: TRBJ2-2; v_gene: TRBV19; CDR3aa: ASPDTNTGELF
j_gene: TRBJ2-7; v_gene: TRBV6-1; CDR3aa: ASTRARTGDYEQY
j_gene: TRBJ2-7; v_gene: TRBV27; CDR3aa: ASSLGGTANEQY
j_gene: TRBJ2-1; v_gene: TRBV13; CDR3aa: ASSLRLAGNEQF
j_gene: TRBJ2-7; v_gene: TRBV5-1; CDR3aa: ASRPTSGGADRYEQY
j_gene: TRBJ1-1; v_gene: TRBV11-2; CDR3aa: ASSLEALGRAF
j_gene: TRBJ2-2; v_gene: TRBV6-5; CDR3aa: ASSYSGLTTGELF